The present entry profiles one TCR beta chain with its context. The sample comes from a study of blood T cell repertoires in COVID-19. Study background: Researchers got acute and convalescent COVID-19 samples from the United States, Italy and Spain. PBMCs, B-cell-depleted T cells, or T cells were the source of the cDNA or gDNA that made up the material.

Seattle participants joined during active infection and were tracked over time. CDR3 length: 13 amino acids. Germline assignment: CDR1 SGDLS and CDR2 YYNGEE. J gave up 3 bases and V 4 bases, and 2 bases lay outside the gene matches. Per the original methods: Using reference gene primer amplification, nucleated cell counts were estimated. Libraries were prepared by immunoSEQ multiplex PCR; TCRdb keeps only in-frame clonotypes and omits some of them. The DNA was the basis for D and trimming; V, J and clone size are from that table. The sample yields under 550,000 clones, about 87% seen once. The chain uses TRBV9 and TRBJ1-1; TRBD1 matches 8 bases. The receptor's source is a man between 18 and 29 years old with COVID-19, enrolled during active disease. The sequencing sample was made of peripheral blood. This chain's CDR3 is CASSLGQDTEAFF. CDR3 nucleotides: TGTGCCAGCAGCCTGGGACAGGACACTGAAGCTTTCTTT.